Described below is a single TCR beta chain sequence and its context. Its antigen remains unknown. A junction end diverges from the germline sequence, so it may reflect a read error. CDR1 is SQVTM and CDR2 is ANQGSEA in the germline V gene. The CDR3 has 18 amino acids. These data belong to a study of neurological immune-mediated disorders. Study conclusions and caveats: HTLV-1-associated myelopathy led in TCR clonal expansion, while multiple sclerosis ranked lowest, below healthy controls. Phylogenetic grouping assigned the repertoires of 18 of 34 multiple sclerosis patients to a single cluster of related CDR3 sequences. This cluster may be a repertoire-level signature.

The unsorted libraries originated from 2 million PBMCs kept at -80 C. A single run covered 15-18 subjects with over 190 million TCR-beta sequences. TCRdb reprocessed the 5' RACE reads via MiXCR and lists one record per CDR3 protein. Found here are 27,000 or so distinct CDR3 sequences, 2.5% to 4% of them singletons; the top ten hold approximately 6.7%. The chain links TRBV29-1 to TRBJ2-4; TRBD1 matches at 12 bases. Sequencing used PBMCs. This clonotype originated in a woman in her 30s with multiple sclerosis. CDR3 coding DNA: TGCAGCGTTGAACCCGGGACAGGGGGCCCCATAGGCAAAAAAATTCAGTACTTC. Encoded protein: CSVEPGTGGPIGKKIQYF.